This TCR beta chain was captured in a study of identical twins (dated by TCRdb to the mid-2010s). The study in broad terms: TCR alpha and beta repertoires from monozygotic twins, unrelated adults of various ages and cord blood were deep-sequenced to test whether fetal clonotypes persist. Replicate twin experiments were performed at different times using different library preparation protocols to rule out contamination. Here is what the overall study found, with its caveats: The excess sharing between twins in beta out-of-frame sequences was weaker because fewer shared sequences reduced the signal-to-noise ratio. Because the same donors could not be followed over many years, the conclusions depended on cross-sectional statistical analysis. In monozygotic twins, out-of-frame TCR alpha sharing was systematically underestimated by recombination models, although the models agreed with sharing between unrelated individuals. Zero-insertion analyses could be partly confounded by invariant T cells such as MAIT and iNKT, though diverse VJ usage argued against such confounding for most clonotypes. Compared with coincidental sharing between unrelated individuals, out-of-frame TCR alpha sequences shared between twins had an excess of sequences with low generation probability. Abundant cord blood beta clonotypes had fewer insertions, young adult naive repertoires showed a similar but weaker trend, and memory repertoires showed no such trend.

All donors were healthy Caucasians. Three pairs of female monozygotic twins, all aged roughly 18 to 29 years, were included in the twin cohort. Miltenyi CD45RO+ enrichment and human naive T-cell isolation kits were used to isolate memory (CD45RO+) and naive T cells from PBMC. Library creation used 5' RACE. Sequencer: Illumina HiSeq 2000. A universal primer binding site was introduced by template switching, and a unique molecular identifier was present in the final cDNA, enabling accurate counting of TCR cDNA molecules. First-strand cDNA for TCR alpha and beta chains was synthesized from specific primers in the conserved constant-segment region. To control for contamination, each cDNA library was double barcoded with a SMART-Mk sample barcode plus Illumina barcodes. TruSeq adapter sequences along with Illumina sample barcodes were introduced in two successive PCR steps. TCR alpha and beta cDNA libraries were sequenced on the Illumina HiSeq platform with custom primers. Per the original workflow: MiGEC was used to process raw reads and extract unique molecular identifiers, and MiXCR was used to find CDR3 positions. For each individual, recombination models were inferred using an EM algorithm with the repgenHMM and IGoR tools. The tcR package in R was used for shared clonotype analysis, with sharing normalized by the product of cloneset sizes. To study raw recombination without the effects of thymic and clonal selection, out-of-frame nonproductive sequences were analyzed. TCRdb took the public reads, trimmed them with fastp at Q25, ran MiXCR for clone calling and kept in-frame beta chains. Duplicate CDR3 protein sequences are folded into a single record with the most common DNA and genes. In this record, the V and J calls reflect TCRdb's handling and not the investigators' own analysis. The sample contains 200,000 to 250,000 distinct CDR3 sequences, under 10% of them found a single time. The ten largest clones take up about 1.9% of the sample.

This clonotype occurred a few times. Its target antigen remains unknown. No much larger clonotype is one base removed from it; base qualities were not supplied. CDR1 and CDR2 are drawn from the germline V gene (reference sequence): PRHDT, FYEKMQ. V is clipped by 1 base and J by 3 bases, and the sequence between their germline boundaries is 9 bases long. Its CDR3 holds 14 amino acids, cysteine through phenylalanine. The kept DNA is CDR3 alone, 42 bases in frame from the first base. The sample was also reused in another study, on yellow fever vaccine responses in identical twins. The other study reports the following: The authors reported that the T cell response to vaccination in identical twins appeared partly convergent and partly personalized. In identical twins, the study followed T cell clones that responded to the vaccine with precision.

The rearranged chain carries TRBV13 and TRBJ2-5, with the D gene not confidently named. The sample taken for sequencing was memory (CD45RO+) T cells sorted from blood. According to the study, the label for this sample's cell subset or site signals: CD45RO+ enriched T cells. This TCR was sampled from a woman aged 18-29 years in good health. The CDR3 sequence is CASSLEGKEETQYF. Here is the DNA: TGTGCCAGCAGCTTAGAGGGAAAGGAAGAGACCCAGTACTTC. Full variable domain (CDR3 extended with the reference TRBV13 and TRBJ2-5 proteins): AAGVIQSPRHLIKEKRETATLKCYPIPRHDTVYWYQQGPGQDPQFLISFYEKMQSDKGSIPDRFSAQQFSDYHSELNMSSLELGDSALYFCASSLEGKEETQYFGPGTRLLVL.